This T cell receptor (beta chain) was observed in a study of blood T cell repertoires in COVID-19. Across the study: Samples taken during acute and convalescent COVID-19 were collected in the United States, Italy and Spain. T cells, B-cell-depleted T cells, or PBMCs provided the cDNA or gDNA that served as material.

The germline V and J ends were trimmed by 6 bases and 0 bases, with 13 bases remaining between them. Germline CDR1 MDHEN, CDR2 SYDVKM. CDR3 length: 15 amino acids. How the authors handled the data: Amplification with reference gene primers provided the estimates of nucleated cell counts. Profiled with immunoSEQ multiplex PCR; TCRdb holds only in-frame clones, not every one. The V and J calls and clone size are taken from that table; D and trimming were inferred from the DNA. Among 350,000 to 450,000 clones, about 89% were seen once, and the ten largest hold about 1.2%. The J gene is TRBJ2-3, the V gene TRBV28; D is perhaps TRBD1 (5 bases). Sample: peripheral blood. This clonotype was obtained from a man aged 35 to 55 with acute or convalescent COVID-19. The CDR3, as DNA: TGTGCCAGCAGAATAGACAGCACTAGCACAGATACGCAGTATTTT. Its protein is CASRIDSTSTDTQYF.